This TCR beta chain was retrieved from a study of OX40 agonist ivuxolimab in advanced cancers. Study at large: A partial response was reached by three patients: one with hepatocellular carcinoma and two with cutaneous melanoma. Study-wide results and limits: Part of the nonresponder group also had normalized T-cell clonal expansion that was low. On average, a greater number of expanded clones characterised CD8+ T cells relative to CD4+.

Any history of autoimmune disease or systemic immunosuppression disqualified patients. The V and J ends lost 3 bases and 4 bases respectively, with 22 bases between them. Germline values: CDR1 MDHEN, CDR2 SYDVKM. This CDR3 has 17 residues. Points on this clone: The antigen remains undetermined.

Profiling relied on immunoSEQ multiplex PCR, and the TCRdb table lists in-frame clones only, not all of them. The sample carries roughly 53,000 clones, 93% recorded once. The source of this sequence is an adult with an advanced solid tumor such as melanoma, head and neck, liver or kidney cancer. The chain recombines TRBV28 with TRBJ2-7; D might be TRBD2 (5 bases). The starting material was CD4+ or CD8+ T cells sorted from blood, obtained in a trial of the OX40 agonist ivuxolimab. The CDR3 bases are TGTGCCAGCAGTTTCCCCGTCGGGATTGGGTTTTCGTACGAGCAGTACTTC. Encoded protein: CASSFPVGIGFSYEQYF.